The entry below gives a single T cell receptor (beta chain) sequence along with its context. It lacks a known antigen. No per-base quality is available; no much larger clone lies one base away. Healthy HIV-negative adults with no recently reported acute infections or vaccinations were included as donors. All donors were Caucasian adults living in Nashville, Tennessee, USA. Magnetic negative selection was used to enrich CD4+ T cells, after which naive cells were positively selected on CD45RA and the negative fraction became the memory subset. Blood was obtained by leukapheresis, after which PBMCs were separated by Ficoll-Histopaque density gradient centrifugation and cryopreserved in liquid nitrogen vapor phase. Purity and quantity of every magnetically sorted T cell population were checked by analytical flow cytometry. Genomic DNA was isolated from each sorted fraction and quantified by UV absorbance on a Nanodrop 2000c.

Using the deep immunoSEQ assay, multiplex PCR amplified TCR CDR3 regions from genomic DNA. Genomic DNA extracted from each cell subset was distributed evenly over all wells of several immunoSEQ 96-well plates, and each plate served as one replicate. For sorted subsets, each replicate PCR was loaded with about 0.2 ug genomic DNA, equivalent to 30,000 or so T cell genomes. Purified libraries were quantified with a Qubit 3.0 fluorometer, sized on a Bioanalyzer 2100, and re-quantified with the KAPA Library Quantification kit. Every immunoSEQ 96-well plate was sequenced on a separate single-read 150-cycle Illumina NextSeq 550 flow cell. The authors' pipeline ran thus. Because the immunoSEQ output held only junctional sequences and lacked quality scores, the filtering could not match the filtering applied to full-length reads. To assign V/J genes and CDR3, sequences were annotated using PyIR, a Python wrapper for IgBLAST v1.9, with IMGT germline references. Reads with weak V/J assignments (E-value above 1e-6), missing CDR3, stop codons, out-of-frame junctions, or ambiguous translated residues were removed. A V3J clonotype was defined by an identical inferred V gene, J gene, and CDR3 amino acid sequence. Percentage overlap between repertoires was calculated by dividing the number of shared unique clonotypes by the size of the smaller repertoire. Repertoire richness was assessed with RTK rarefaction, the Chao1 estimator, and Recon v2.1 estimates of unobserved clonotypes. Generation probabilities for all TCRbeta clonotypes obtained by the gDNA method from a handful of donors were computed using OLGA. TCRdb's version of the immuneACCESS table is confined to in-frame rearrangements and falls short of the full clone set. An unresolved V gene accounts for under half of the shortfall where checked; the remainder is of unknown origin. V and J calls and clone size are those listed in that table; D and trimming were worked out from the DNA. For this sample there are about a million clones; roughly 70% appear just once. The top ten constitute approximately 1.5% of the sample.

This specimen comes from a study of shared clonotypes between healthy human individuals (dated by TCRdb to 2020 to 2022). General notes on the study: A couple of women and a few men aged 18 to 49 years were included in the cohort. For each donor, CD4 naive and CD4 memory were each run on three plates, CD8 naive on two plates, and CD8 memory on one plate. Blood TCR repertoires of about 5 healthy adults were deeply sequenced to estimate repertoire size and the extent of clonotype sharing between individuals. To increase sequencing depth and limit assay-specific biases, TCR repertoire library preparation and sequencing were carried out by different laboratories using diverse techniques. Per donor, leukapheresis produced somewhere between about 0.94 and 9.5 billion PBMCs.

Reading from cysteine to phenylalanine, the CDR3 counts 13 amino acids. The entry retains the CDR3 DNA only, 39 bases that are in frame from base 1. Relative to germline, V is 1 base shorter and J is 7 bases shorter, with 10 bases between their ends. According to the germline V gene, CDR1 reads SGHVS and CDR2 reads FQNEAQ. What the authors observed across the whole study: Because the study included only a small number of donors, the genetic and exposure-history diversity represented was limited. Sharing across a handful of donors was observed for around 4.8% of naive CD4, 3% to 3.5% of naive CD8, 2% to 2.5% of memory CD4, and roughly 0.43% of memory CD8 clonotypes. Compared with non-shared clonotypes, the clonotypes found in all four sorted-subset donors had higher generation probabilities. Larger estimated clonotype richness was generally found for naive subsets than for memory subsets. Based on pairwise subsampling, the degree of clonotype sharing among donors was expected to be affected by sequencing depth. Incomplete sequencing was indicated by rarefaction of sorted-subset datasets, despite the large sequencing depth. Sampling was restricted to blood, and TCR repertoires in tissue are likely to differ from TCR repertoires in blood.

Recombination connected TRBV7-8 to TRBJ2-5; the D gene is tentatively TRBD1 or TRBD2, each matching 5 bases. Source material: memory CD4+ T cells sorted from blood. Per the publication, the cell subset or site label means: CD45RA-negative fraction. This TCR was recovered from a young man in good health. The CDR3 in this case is CASSLGHGGTQYF. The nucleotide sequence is TGTGCCAGCAGCTTAGGTCATGGGGGGACCCAGTACTTC.